This passage covers 7 T cell receptor beta chains from one sample sequenced in a study of blood T cell repertoires in COVID-19. Clones were read by immunoSEQ multiplex PCR, and TCRdb kept only the in-frame ones, dropping some. The sample gives approximately 80,000 clones, about four fifths of which show up once; about 16% is in the top ten. Specimen: peripheral blood. These receptors were obtained from a human donor in a cohort sampled during active COVID-19.

The chain couples TRBV28 to TRBJ1-6; the match to TRBD1 covers 8 bases. The CDR3 runs to 16 residues. Germline lookup yields CDR1 MDHEN and CDR2 SYDVKM. V lost 6 bases and J lost 3; bases outside the gene matches: 7. CDR3 DNA sequence: TGTGCCAGCAGCCTCCAGGGGGCCTACTATAATTCACCCCTCCACTTT. Translating gives CASSLQGAYYNSPLHF. Full variable domain (outside the CDR3, taken from reference TRBV28 and TRBJ1-6): DVKVTQSSRYLVKRTGEKVFLECVQDMDHENMFWYRQDPGLGLRLIYFSYDVKMKEKGDIPEGYSVSREKKERFSLILESASTNQTSMYLCASSLQGAYYNSPLHFGNGTRLTVT.

The chain joins TRBV15 to TRBJ1-1, with 10 nucleotides matching TRBD1. Germline CDR1 is LNHNV and CDR2 is YYDKDF (reference sequence). With V trimmed by 5 bases and J by 6 bases, 9 bases remained unmatched. This CDR3 has 15 residues. In nucleotides, the CDR3 is TGTGCCACCAGCGAAGGGACAGGGGCTCGTCCTGAAGCTTTCTTT. Its translation: CATSEGTGARPEAFF.

The rearrangement uses TRBV28 and TRBJ1-1; no clear D gene. This CDR3 comprises 13 residues. Per germline, CDR1 MDHEN and CDR2 SYDVKM. Trimming stripped 2 bases from V and 7 bases from J, with 11 bases between. This chain's CDR3 is CASSLPTSIEAFF. The CDR3 nucleotides read TGTGCCAGCAGTTTACCGACAAGTATTGAAGCTTTCTTT.

The V call is TRBV4-3, the J call TRBJ2-5; 11 nucleotides agree with TRBD2. The V and J ends lost 2 bases and 4 bases, in that order; junction bases with no gene match: 9. This CDR3 has 17 residues. Germline values: CDR1 LGHNA, CDR2 YSLEER. CDR3 DNA sequence: TGCGCCAGCAGCCAATTTCCCTTAGCGGGAGGGGCAGAGACCCAGTACTTC. Amino acids: CASSQFPLAGGAETQYF.

The CDR3 is CASRLAGGDTQYF. Here the CDR3 DNA reads TGTGCCAGTCGACTAGCGGGGGGAGATACGCAGTATTTT. V usage is TRBV6-5 and J usage is TRBJ2-3; 13 nucleotides line up with TRBD2. CDR3 length: 13 amino acids. V gave up 9 bases and J gave up 5 bases; unmatched junction bases: 2. CDR1 and CDR2 from the germline V gene are MNHEY and SVGAGI.

The genes are TRBV7-2 and TRBJ1-1; 7 nucleotides agree with TRBD1. The V segment lost 3 bases and the J segment 5 bases; nucleotides outside the gene matches: 6. There are 14 residues in the CDR3. The germline CDR1 and CDR2 sequences are SGHTA and FQGNSA. The CDR3 bases are TGTGCCAGCAGCTTGGCACAGGGGAGAACTGAAGCTTTCTTT. The encoded protein is CASSLAQGRTEAFF.

The chain employs TRBV27 and TRBJ2-1; TRBD2 matches at 12 bases. V trimming: 6 bases; J trimming: 4 bases; junction bases outside the gene matches: 4. CDR1 and CDR2 from the germline V gene are MNHEY and SMNVEV (reference sequence). The CDR3 contains 15 residues. Here the CDR3 DNA reads TGTGCCAGCAGAAAACTAGCGGGGGGTTACAATGAGCAGTTCTTC. Residues: CASRKLAGGYNEQFF.